A selection of T cell receptor beta chains follows, all from one sample in a study of T cells after yellow fever vaccination. MiXCR, applied by TCRdb to the 5' RACE reads, yields one record per CDR3 protein. Here the sample spans 250,000 to 350,000 distinct CDR3 sequences, about 6.9% being singletons. This material consisted of PBMCs, taken more than 40 days after the first yellow fever vaccination. The receptors were gathered from a man aged 18 to 29 who received the YFV17D yellow fever vaccine. CDR3s include the opening cysteine and the closing phenylalanine or tryptophan. A D gene is named only where the DNA matches it firmly. Size is stated for part of the rows, as once, few or many counts, or as a class when the clone is expanded.

D,size,J,length,V,DNA,CDR3
-,many,TRBJ2-5,14,TRBV7-9,TGTGCCAGCAGCCCCGAGGGGGGCGGGGAGACCCAGTACTTC,CASSPEGGGETQYF
TRBD1,few,TRBJ2-1,15,TRBV10-3,TGTGCCATCAGCCCCCGCGACAGGGGAGGCAATGAGCAGTTCTTC,CAISPRDRGGNEQFF
TRBD2,-,TRBJ2-2,15,TRBV4-1,TGCGCCAGCAGCCAAGTACGACTAGCGGGGGACGAGCTGTTTTTT,CASSQVRLAGDELFF
TRBD2,many,TRBJ2-1,12,TRBV20-1,TGCAGTGCCAGCGGGGGGGGTAATGAGCAGTTCTTC,CSASGGGNEQFF
TRBD2,few,TRBJ2-2,16,TRBV5-6,TGTGCCAGCAGCTTGCTACTAGCGGTTACCACCGGGGAGCTGTTTTTT,CASSLLLAVTTGELFF
TRBD2,-,TRBJ2-7,15,TRBV7-2,TGTGCCAGCAGCCTACCCCTAAGCGGGGTGGGTGAGCAGTACTTC,CASSLPLSGVGEQYF
TRBD2,many,TRBJ2-1,15,TRBV6-2/TRBV6-3,TGTGCCAGCAGTTTCTGGGGGGGTCCATACAATGAGCAGTTCTTC,CASSFWGGPYNEQFF
TRBD1,-,TRBJ2-6,19,TRBV12-3/TRBV12-4,TGTGCCAGCAGTCTGGGACAGGGAGTATTCTCCTCTGGGGCCAACGTCCTGACTTTC,CASSLGQGVFSSGANVLTF
-,few,TRBJ1-1,13,TRBV12-3/TRBV12-4,TGTGCCATTACACCAGACAACACGGATGAAGCTTTCTTT,CAITPDNTDEAFF
TRBD2,-,TRBJ2-3,18,TRBV7-6,TGTGCCAGCAGCTTAGATCCTGTTAGCGGGTGGGTAACAGATACGCAGTATTTT,CASSLDPVSGWVTDTQYF
-,many,TRBJ1-1,20,TRBV4-1,TGCGCCAGCAGCCAAGTAGTTTTGGGAGCTCCGGGGGGATTGAACACTGAAGCTTTCTTT,CASSQVVLGAPGGLNTEAFF
-,few,TRBJ2-7,13,TRBV18,TGTGCCAGCTCACCGGGGGGGCCGAACGAGCAGTACTTC,CASSPGGPNEQYF
-,-,TRBJ2-5,13,TRBV29-1,TGCAGCGTCGTCCCTATGGATCAAGAGACCCAGTACTTC,CSVVPMDQETQYF
TRBD1,few,TRBJ2-3,14,TRBV7-3,TGTGCCAGCAGCGAGGACAGGACCACAGATACGCAGTATTTT,CASSEDRTTDTQYF
-,-,TRBJ2-7,12,TRBV6-2/TRBV6-3,TGTGCCGCGACGACAGTTTCCTACGAGCAGTACTTC,CAATTVSYEQYF
-,few,TRBJ2-5,12,TRBV5-1,TGCGCCAGCAGCTCCGGGGGTGAACCCCAGTACTTC,CASSSGGEPQYF
TRBD1,few,TRBJ2-1,15,TRBV7-3,TGTGCCAGCAGCTTCCGGGACAGGGGTTTACATGAGCAGTTCTTC,CASSFRDRGLHEQFF